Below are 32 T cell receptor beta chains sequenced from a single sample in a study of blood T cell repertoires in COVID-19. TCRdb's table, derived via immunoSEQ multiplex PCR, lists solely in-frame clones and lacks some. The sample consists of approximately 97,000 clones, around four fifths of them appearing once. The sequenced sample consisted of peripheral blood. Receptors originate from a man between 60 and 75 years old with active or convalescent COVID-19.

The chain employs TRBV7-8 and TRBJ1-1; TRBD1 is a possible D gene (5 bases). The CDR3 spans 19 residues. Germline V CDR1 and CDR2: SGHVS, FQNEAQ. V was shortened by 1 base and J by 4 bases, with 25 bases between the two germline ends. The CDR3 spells CASSLDMRTLQAVGTEAFF. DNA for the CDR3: TGTGCCAGCAGCTTAGATATGAGGACACTCCAAGCAGTGGGCACTGAAGCTTTCTTT.

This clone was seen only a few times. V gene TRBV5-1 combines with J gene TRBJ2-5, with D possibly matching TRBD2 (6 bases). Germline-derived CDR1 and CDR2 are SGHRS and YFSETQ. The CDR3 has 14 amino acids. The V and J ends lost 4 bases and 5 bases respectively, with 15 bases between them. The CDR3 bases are TGCGCCAGCAGCACCGGACGGGGGTGGGAGACCCAGTACTTC. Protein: CASSTGRGWETQYF.

CDR3: CASSLAGTGGVDEQFF. Here the CDR3 DNA reads TGTGCCAGCAGCTTAGCTGGGACAGGGGGGGTCGATGAGCAGTTCTTC. The chain couples TRBV7-8 to TRBJ2-1; 11 bases match TRBD1. J was trimmed by 8 bases and V by 0 bases; bases with no gene match: 6. This CDR3 is built from 16 residues. Germline CDR1 reads SGHVS; CDR2 reads FQNEAQ.

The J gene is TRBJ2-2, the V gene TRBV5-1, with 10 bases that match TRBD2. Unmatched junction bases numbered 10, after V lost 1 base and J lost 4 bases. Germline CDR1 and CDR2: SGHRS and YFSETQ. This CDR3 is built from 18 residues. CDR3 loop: CASSLLPSGRARTGELFF. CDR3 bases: TGCGCCAGCAGCTTGTTACCCAGCGGGAGGGCCCGCACCGGGGAGCTGTTTTTT.

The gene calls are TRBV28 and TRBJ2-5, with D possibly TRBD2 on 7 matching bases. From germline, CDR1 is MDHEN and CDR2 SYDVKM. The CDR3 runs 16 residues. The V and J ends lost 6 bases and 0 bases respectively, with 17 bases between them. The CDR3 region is CASSPWGGAYQETQYF. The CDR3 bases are TGTGCCAGCAGCCCCTGGGGGGGCGCGTACCAAGAGACCCAGTACTTC.

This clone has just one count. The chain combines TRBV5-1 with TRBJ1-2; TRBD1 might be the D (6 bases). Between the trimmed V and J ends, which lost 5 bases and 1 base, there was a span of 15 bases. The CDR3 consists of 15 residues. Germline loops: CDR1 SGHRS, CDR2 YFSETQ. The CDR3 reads CASSSDSQSNYGYTF. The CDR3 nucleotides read TGCGCCAGCAGTTCGGACAGTCAGAGTAACTATGGCTACACCTTC.

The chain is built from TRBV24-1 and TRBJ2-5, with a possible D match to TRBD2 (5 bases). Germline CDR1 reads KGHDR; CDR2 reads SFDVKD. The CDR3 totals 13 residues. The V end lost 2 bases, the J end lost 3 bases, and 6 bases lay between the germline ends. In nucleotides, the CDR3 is TGTGCCACCAGTGATTCCGGGGAAGAGACCCAGTACTTC. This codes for CATSDSGEETQYF.

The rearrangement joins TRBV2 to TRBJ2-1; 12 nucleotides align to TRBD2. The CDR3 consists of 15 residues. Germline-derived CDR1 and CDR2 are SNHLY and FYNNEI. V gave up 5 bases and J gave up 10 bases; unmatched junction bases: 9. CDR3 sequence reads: CASSRGLAGLGEQFF. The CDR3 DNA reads TGTGCCAGCAGTCGAGGACTAGCGGGATTAGGCGAGCAGTTCTTC.

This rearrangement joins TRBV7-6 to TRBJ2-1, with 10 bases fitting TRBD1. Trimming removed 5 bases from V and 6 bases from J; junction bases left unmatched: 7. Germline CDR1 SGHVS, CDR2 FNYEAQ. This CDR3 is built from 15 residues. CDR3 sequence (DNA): TGTGCCAGCAGCGGGGGACAGGGGATATTCAATGAGCAGTTCTTC. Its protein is CASSGGQGIFNEQFF. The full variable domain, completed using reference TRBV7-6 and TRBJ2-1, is GAGVSQSPRYKVTKRGQDVALRCDPISGHVSLYWYRQALGQGPEFLTYFNYEAQQDKSGLPNDRFSAERPEGSISTLTIQRTEQRDSAMYRCASSGGQGIFNEQFFGPGTRLTVL.

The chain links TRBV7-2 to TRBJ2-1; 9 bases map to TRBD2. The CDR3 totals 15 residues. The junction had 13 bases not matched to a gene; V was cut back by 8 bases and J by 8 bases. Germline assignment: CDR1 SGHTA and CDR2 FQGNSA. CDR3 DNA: TGTGCCAGCCGGGCTGGGGCTAGCGGGATAGATGAGCAGTTCTTC. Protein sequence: CASRAGASGIDEQFF.

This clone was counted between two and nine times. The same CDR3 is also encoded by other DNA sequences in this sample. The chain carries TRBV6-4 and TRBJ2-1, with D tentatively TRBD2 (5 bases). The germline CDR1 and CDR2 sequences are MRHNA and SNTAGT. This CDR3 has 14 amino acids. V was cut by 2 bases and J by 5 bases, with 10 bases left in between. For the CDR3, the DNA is TGTGCCAGCAGTGACAGCGGAGGCCACAATGAGCAGTTCTTC. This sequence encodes CASSDSGGHNEQFF.

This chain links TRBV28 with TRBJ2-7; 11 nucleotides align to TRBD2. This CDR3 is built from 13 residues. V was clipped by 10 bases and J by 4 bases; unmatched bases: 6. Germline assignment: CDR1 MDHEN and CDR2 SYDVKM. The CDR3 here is CATRASGRYEQYF. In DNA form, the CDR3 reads TGTGCCACCCGTGCTAGCGGGAGGTACGAGCAGTACTTC.

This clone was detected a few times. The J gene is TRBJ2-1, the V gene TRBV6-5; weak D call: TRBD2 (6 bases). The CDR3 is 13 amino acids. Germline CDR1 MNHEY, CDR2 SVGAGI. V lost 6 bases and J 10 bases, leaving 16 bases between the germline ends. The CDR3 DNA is TGTGCCAGCAGGCCAAGGGGACTGGCGGAGCAGTTCTTC. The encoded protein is CASRPRGLAEQFF.

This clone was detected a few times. In nucleotides, the CDR3 is TGCAGCGCCGATAGGGGGCAGTCGGAGACCCAGTACTTC. The encoded protein is CSADRGQSETQYF. The V call is TRBV29-1, the J call TRBJ2-5; 7 positions match TRBD1. V lost 7 bases, J lost 5 bases, and 10 bases stayed unmatched. The CDR3 sequence is 13 residues long. Germline V gene lookup returns CDR1 SQVTM and CDR2 ANQGSEA.

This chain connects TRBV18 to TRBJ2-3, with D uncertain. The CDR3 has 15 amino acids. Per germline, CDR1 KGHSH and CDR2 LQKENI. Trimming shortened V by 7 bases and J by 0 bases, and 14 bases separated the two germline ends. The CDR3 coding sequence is TGTGCCAGCTACGGCCCAGCGCCTAGCACAGATACGCAGTATTTT. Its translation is CASYGPAPSTDTQYF.

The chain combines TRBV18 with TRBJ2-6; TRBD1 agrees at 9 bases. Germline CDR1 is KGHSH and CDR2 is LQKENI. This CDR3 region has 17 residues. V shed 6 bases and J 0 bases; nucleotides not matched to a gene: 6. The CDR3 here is CASSAGQGFSGANVLTF. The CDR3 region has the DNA TGTGCCAGCTCGGCGGGACAGGGTTTCTCTGGGGCCAACGTCCTGACTTTC.

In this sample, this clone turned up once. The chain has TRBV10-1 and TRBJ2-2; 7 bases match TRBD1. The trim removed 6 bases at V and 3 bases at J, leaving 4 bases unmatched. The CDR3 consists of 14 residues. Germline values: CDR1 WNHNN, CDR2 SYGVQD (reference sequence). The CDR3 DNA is TGCGCCAGCAGCCCGACAGGGTACACCGGGGAGCTGTTTTTT. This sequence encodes CASSPTGYTGELFF.

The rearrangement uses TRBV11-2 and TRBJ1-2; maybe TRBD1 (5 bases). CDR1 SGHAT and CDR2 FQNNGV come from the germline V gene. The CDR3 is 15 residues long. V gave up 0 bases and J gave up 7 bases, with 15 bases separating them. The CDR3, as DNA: TGTGCCAGCAGCTTAGACCAGGGCTCAACATCTGGCTACACCTTC. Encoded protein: CASSLDQGSTSGYTF.

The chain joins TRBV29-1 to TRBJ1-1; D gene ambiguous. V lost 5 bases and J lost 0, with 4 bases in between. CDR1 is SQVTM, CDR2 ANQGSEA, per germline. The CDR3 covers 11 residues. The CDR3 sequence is CSVTVNTEAFF. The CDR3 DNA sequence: TGCAGCGTTACAGTGAACACTGAAGCTTTCTTT.

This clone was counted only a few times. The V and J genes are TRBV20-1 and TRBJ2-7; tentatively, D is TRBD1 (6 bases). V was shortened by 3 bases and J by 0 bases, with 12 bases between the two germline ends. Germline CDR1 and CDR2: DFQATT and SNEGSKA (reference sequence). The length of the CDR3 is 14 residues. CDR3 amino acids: CSASGQGTSYEQYV. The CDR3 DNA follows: TGCAGTGCTAGTGGGCAGGGGACCTCCTACGAGCAGTACGTC.

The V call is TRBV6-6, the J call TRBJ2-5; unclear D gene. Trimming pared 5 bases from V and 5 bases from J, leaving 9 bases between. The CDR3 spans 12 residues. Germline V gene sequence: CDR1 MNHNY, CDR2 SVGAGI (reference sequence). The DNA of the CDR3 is TGTGCCAGCAGTCCCGCTCGGGAGACCCAGTACTTC. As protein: CASSPARETQYF.

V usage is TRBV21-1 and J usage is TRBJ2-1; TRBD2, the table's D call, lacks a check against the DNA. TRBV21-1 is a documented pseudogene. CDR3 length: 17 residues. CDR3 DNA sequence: TGTGCCAGCAGCATTCGTAGCGGGGCAAGCTCCTACAATGAGCAGTTCTTC. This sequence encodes CASSIRSGASSYNEQFF.

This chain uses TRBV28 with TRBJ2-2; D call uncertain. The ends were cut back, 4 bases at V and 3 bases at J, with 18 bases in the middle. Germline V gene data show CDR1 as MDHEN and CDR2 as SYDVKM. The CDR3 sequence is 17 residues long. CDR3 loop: CASSSLDTTRYTGELFF. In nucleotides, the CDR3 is TGTGCCAGCAGTTCCTTAGATACAACCAGGTACACCGGGGAGCTGTTTTTT. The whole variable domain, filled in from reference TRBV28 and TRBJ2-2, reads DVKVTQSSRYLVKRTGEKVFLECVQDMDHENMFWYRQDPGLGLRLIYFSYDVKMKEKGDIPEGYSVSREKKERFSLILESASTNQTSMYLCASSSLDTTRYTGELFFGEGSRLTVL.

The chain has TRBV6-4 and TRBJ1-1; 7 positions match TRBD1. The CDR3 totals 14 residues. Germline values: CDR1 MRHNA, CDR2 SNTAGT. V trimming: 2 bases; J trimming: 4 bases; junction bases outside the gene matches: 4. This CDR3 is CASSDQGDSTEAFF. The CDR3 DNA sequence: TGTGCCAGCAGTGACCAGGGGGACTCCACTGAAGCTTTCTTT.

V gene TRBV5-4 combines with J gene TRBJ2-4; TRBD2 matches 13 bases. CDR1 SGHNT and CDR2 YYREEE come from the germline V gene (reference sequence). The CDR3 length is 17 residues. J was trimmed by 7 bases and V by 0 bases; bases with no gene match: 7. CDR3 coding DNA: TGTGCCAGCAGCTTGGGGGGGACTAGCGGGAAGGTCAACATTCAGTACTTC. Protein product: CASSLGGTSGKVNIQYF.

The CDR3 nucleotides read TGTGCCAGTAGTATGTGGGCAGGGGGCGTAGATGGCTACACCTTC. Its protein product is CASSMWAGGVDGYTF. This sequence joins TRBV19 and TRBJ1-2; 8 positions match TRBD1. Germline-derived CDR1 and CDR2 are LNHDA and SQIVND (reference sequence). J lost 6 bases, V lost 3 bases, and 9 bases had no gene match. CDR3 length equals 15 residues.

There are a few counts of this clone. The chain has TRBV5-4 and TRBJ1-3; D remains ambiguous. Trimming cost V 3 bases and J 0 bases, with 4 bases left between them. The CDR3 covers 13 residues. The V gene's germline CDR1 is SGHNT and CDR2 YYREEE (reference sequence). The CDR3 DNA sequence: TGTGCCAGCAGCTACAGCTCTGGAAACACCATATATTTT. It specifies CASSYSSGNTIYF.

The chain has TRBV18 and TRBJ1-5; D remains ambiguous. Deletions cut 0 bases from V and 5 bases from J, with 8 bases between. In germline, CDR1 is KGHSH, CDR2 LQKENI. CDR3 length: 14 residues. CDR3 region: CASSPPGGHQPQHF. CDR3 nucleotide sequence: TGTGCCAGCTCACCACCAGGCGGGCATCAGCCCCAGCATTTT.

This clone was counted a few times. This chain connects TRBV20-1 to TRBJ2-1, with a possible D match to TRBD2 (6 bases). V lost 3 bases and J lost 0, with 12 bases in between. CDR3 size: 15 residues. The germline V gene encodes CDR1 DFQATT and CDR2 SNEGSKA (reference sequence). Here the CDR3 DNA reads TGCAGTGCTAGTATCGGGGAGGCCTCCTACAATGAGCAGTTCTTC. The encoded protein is CSASIGEASYNEQFF.

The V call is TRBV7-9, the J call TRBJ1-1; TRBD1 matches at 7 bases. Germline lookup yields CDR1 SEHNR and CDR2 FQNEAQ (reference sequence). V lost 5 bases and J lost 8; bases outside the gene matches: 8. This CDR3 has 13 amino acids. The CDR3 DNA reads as TGTGCCAGCAGCGGTACGGGGGACAGAGAAGCTTTCTTT. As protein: CASSGTGDREAFF.

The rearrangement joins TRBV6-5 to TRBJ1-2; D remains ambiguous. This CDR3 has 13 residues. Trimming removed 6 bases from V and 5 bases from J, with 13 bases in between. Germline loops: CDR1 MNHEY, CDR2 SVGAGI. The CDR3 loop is CASSEGIGYGYTF. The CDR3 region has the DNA TGTGCCAGCAGCGAGGGAATAGGGTATGGCTACACCTTC.

CDR3 in amino acids: CASSLGQVDYGYTF. CDR3 sequence (DNA): TGTGCCAGCAGCTTAGGACAGGTGGACTATGGCTACACCTTC. The chain recombines TRBV7-9 with TRBJ1-2; D is perhaps TRBD1 (6 bases). CDR3 length: 14 residues. Germline V CDR1 and CDR2: SEHNR, FQNEAQ (reference sequence). The V end was cut by 1 base, the J end by 3 bases, with 9 bases between.